Listed here are 21 T cell receptor beta chains from one sample, sequenced in a study of siplizumab effects on memory and regulatory T cells. Sequencing used immunoSEQ multiplex PCR; TCRdb keeps in-frame clones, though not all of them. Of tens of thousands of clones listed, 90% to 95% are singletons. Specimen: non-Treg CD4+ T cells sorted from blood. These receptors were collected from a human donor in good health.

The chain has TRBV19 and TRBJ2-3; 8 bases line up with TRBD1. V shed 4 bases, J shed 4 bases, and the junction held 13 bases outside the gene matches. The germline CDR1 and CDR2 sequences are LNHDA and SQIVND (reference sequence). The CDR3 runs 17 residues. CDR3 DNA sequence: TGTGCCAGTAGTAGAGATGGCAGGGGGCTCCGTCCAGATACGCAGTATTTT. It codes for CASSRDGRGLRPDTQYF.

A note on this clone: One end of the junction varies from germline; a read error may be responsible. V usage is TRBV7-7 and J usage is TRBJ2-2, with D hard to call. This CDR3 is 14 amino acids long. Germline V CDR1 and CDR2: SSHAT, FNYEAQ (reference sequence). The CDR3 loop reads CASSFRANTGELFF. Written as DNA, the CDR3 is TGTGCTAGCAGCTTTCGAGCGAACACCGGGGAGCTGTTTTTT.

DNA of the CDR3: TGTGCCAGTAGTATACGGCAAGCCCCTGGGGCGAACACTGAAGCTTTCTTT. Its protein product is CASSIRQAPGANTEAFF. The chain is built from TRBV19 and TRBJ1-1; D perhaps matches TRBD1 (5 bases). The germline V and J ends were trimmed by 2 bases and 1 base, with 17 bases remaining between them. The CDR3 covers 17 residues. The germline gives CDR1 LNHDA, CDR2 SQIVND (reference sequence).

V is TRBV6-1 and J is TRBJ1-6; D is perhaps TRBD1 (5 bases). The CDR3 sequence is 14 residues long. Trimming pared 2 bases from V and 8 bases from J, leaving 10 bases between. Germline CDR1 is MNHNS and CDR2 is SASEGT. CDR3 protein: CASSERDGHSPLHF. The DNA for the CDR3 is TGTGCCAGCAGTGAAAGGGACGGACATTCACCCCTCCACTTT.

V usage is TRBV11-3 and J usage is TRBJ2-5; weak D call: TRBD2 (5 bases). Germline V gives CDR1 SGHNT, CDR2 YENEEA. V lost 5 bases, J lost 7 bases, and 11 bases lay in between. The CDR3 extends over 12 amino acids. The CDR3 bases are TGTGCCAGCAGCGGACCAAGCGGGACCCAGTACTTC. Translating it yields CASSGPSGTQYF.

The J gene is TRBJ1-6, the V gene TRBV5-6; D unresolved. Between the trimmed V and J ends, which lost 4 bases and 8 bases, there was a span of 16 bases. The CDR3 length is 15 residues. The germline CDR1 and CDR2 sequences are SGHDT and YYEEEE. The CDR3, as DNA: TGTGCCAGCAGCCCCGTCCAATCCCCGGATTCACCCCTCCACTTT. It encodes CASSPVQSPDSPLHF.

The chain links TRBV10-2 to TRBJ2-5; 9 positions agree with TRBD1. Germline assignment: CDR1 WSHSY and CDR2 SAAADI. This CDR3 is built from 15 residues. After removal of 6 bases from V and 5 bases from J, the junction contained 10 bases not matched to a gene. The CDR3 DNA is TGCGCCAGCAGACCCGGGACAGGGTTAGGTGAGACCCAGTACTTC. Translating it yields CASRPGTGLGETQYF.

This chain uses TRBV6-6 with TRBJ2-3; 7 bases map to TRBD2. CDR1 and CDR2 (germline): MNHNY, SVGAGI (reference sequence). The CDR3 spans 15 residues. The junction had 10 bases not matched to a gene; V was cut back by 5 bases and J by 5 bases. CDR3 DNA sequence: TGTGCCAGCAGTACCCTCGCGGGAGCTGTAGATACGCAGTATTTT. Its protein product is CASSTLAGAVDTQYF.

The V call is TRBV5-1, the J call TRBJ1-1; D gene uncertain. Trimming pared 0 bases from V and 0 bases from J, leaving 9 bases between. Germline assignment: CDR1 SGHRS and CDR2 YFSETQ. The CDR3 runs 15 residues. The CDR3 loop is CASSLGPGVNTEAFF. CDR3 DNA sequence: TGCGCCAGCAGCTTGGGGCCGGGAGTGAACACTGAAGCTTTCTTT.

This chain joins TRBV6-5 and TRBJ2-7; 8 nucleotides line up with TRBD2. The germline gives CDR1 MNHEY, CDR2 SVGAGI. The length of the CDR3 is 15 residues. J was trimmed by 2 bases and V by 11 bases; bases with no gene match: 14. The CDR3 loop reads CAAARGGADPYEQYF. The CDR3 DNA reads TGTGCCGCAGCTCGGGGGGGCGCGGACCCCTACGAGCAGTACTTC.

The chain combines TRBV18 with TRBJ2-7; a weak D match, TRBD2 (5 bases). Germline V gene sequence: CDR1 KGHSH, CDR2 LQKENI. Trimming cost V 2 bases and J 0 bases, with 8 bases left between them. The CDR3 is 14 amino acids. The CDR3 region is CASSPLRASYEQYF. CDR3 sequence (DNA): TGTGCCAGCTCACCATTGCGGGCCTCCTACGAGCAGTACTTC.

The rearrangement uses TRBV5-6 and TRBJ1-2; a possible D gene is TRBD1 (5 bases). CDR3 length: 13 residues. V gave up 4 bases and J gave up 3 bases, with 10 bases separating them. The germline gives CDR1 SGHDT, CDR2 YYEEEE. CDR3 sequence reads: CASSETADYGYTF. In nucleotides, the CDR3 is TGTGCCAGCAGCGAGACAGCCGACTATGGCTACACCTTC.

As concerns this clone: Other DNA variants within this sample encode the same CDR3. This rearrangement joins TRBV5-1 to TRBJ1-6, with D possibly TRBD1 on 6 matching bases. The CDR3 has 17 amino acids. Germline V gene data show CDR1 as SGHRS and CDR2 as YFSETQ. The V gene lost 4 bases and the J gene lost 0 bases, with 14 bases spanning the gap. CDR3 in amino acids: CASSLRGGSSYNSPLHF. The CDR3 nucleotides read TGCGCCAGCAGCCTCCGGGGGGGCAGCTCCTATAATTCACCCCTCCACTTT.

V gene TRBV5-1 combines with J gene TRBJ1-5; possible D gene TRBD1, 5 bases. This CDR3 region has 17 residues. Trimming removed 2 bases at V and 2 bases at J, with 17 bases between. The germline V gene encodes CDR1 SGHRS and CDR2 YFSETQ. The CDR3 region has the DNA TGCGCCAGCAGCTTCTCTAAGGGGTGGAGGGGCAATCAGCCCCAGCATTTT. Residues: CASSFSKGWRGNQPQHF.

The chain employs TRBV6-6 and TRBJ1-1; 10 bases are a match to TRBD1. V shed 5 bases and J 0 bases; nucleotides not matched to a gene: 3. The CDR3 totals 15 residues. From germline, CDR1 is MNHNY and CDR2 SVGAGI (reference sequence). In DNA form, the CDR3 reads TGTGCCAGCAGTAGACAGGGGGCTGTGAACACTGAAGCTTTCTTT. It codes for CASSRQGAVNTEAFF.

The J gene is TRBJ1-6, the V gene TRBV5-4; D may be TRBD1 (5 bases). Looked up from germline, CDR1 is SGHNT and CDR2 is YYREEE (reference sequence). Between the trimmed V and J ends, which lost 4 bases and 11 bases, there was a span of 19 bases. CDR3 length: 15 amino acids. The chain's CDR3 is CASSPGPGREAPLHF. Written as DNA, the CDR3 is TGTGCCAGCAGCCCGGGGCCTGGGCGGGAAGCACCCCTCCACTTT.

The genes are TRBV5-1 and TRBJ2-7; 7 bases line up with TRBD2. The germline CDR1 and CDR2 sequences are SGHRS and YFSETQ. V shed 0 bases and J 2 bases; nucleotides not matched to a gene: 2. The CDR3 runs 14 residues. CDR3 DNA sequence: TGCGCCAGCAGCTTGGCGGGGGGACCCTACGAGCAGTACTTC. Its protein product is CASSLAGGPYEQYF.

The chain combines TRBV4-1 with TRBJ1-4, with a possible D match to TRBD1 (5 bases). V was cut by 4 bases and J by 2 bases, with 14 bases left in between. The CDR3 runs to 16 residues. Per germline, CDR1 MGHRA and CDR2 YSYEKL. The CDR3 nucleotides read TGCGCCAGCAGCCCAAGAGGGGCAAGGACTAATGAAAAACTGTTTTTT. It is translated as CASSPRGARTNEKLFF.

This clone has only one observation. The chain is built from TRBV7-2 and TRBJ1-2; D might be TRBD1 (6 bases). V was trimmed by 6 bases and J by 7 bases, leaving 18 bases between them. The germline V gene has CDR1 SGHTA and CDR2 FQGNSA. This CDR3 spans 14 amino acids. CDR3 nucleotides: TGTGCCAGCAGTTCGGGGAACAGGGTGGGTGGCTACACCTTC. This encodes CASSSGNRVGGYTF.

This chain connects TRBV5-1 to TRBJ2-7; a weak D match, TRBD2 (7 bases). This CDR3 region has 15 residues. The V end lost 3 bases, the J end lost 4 bases, and 17 bases lay between the germline ends. Looked up from germline, CDR1 is SGHRS and CDR2 is YFSETQ. The CDR3 DNA follows: TGCGCCAGCAGCTGGGGGGCGGGAGCTATGTACGAGCAGTACTTC. Translated: CASSWGAGAMYEQYF. Full variable domain (remainder filled in from reference TRBV5-1 and TRBJ2-7): KAGVTQTPRYLIKTRGQQVTLSCSPISGHRSVSWYQQTPGQGLQFLFEYFSETQRNKGNFPGRFSGRQFSNSRSEMNVSTLELGDSALYLCASSWGAGAMYEQYFGPGTRLTVT.

The V and J genes are TRBV5-1 and TRBJ2-2; D perhaps matches TRBD1 (6 bases). The germline V gene encodes CDR1 SGHRS and CDR2 YFSETQ. Trimming left V 6 bases short and J 6 bases short, with 9 bases between. The CDR3 has 12 residues. The CDR3 region is CASTPGAGELFF. Here the CDR3 DNA reads TGCGCCAGCACTCCAGGGGCCGGGGAGCTGTTTTTT.